The rows below give T cell receptor beta chains drawn from one sample of a study of cytomegalovirus exposure and HLA in healthy donors. Here immunoSEQ multiplex PCR was the method, and the copy in TCRdb shows in-frame clones only, minus some. The sample has more than 150,000 clones; 82% are singletons. What was sequenced was PBMCs. The source is a man aged 35-49 years in good health and CMV-seronegative. Each CDR3 is given with its conserved first and last residue. D genes are given only for firm matches. Not every row has a clone size; where given, it reads once, few, many or a size class.

j_call v_call clone_size d_call cdr3_aa cdr3_nt
TRBJ2-7 TRBV7-6 few TRBD1 CASSSQGQGKQYF TGTGCCAGCAGCTCCCAGGGACAGGGCAAGCAGTACTTC
TRBJ1-2 TRBV28 . TRBD1 CASVTGTGGGSYGYTF TGTGCCAGCGTCACCGGGACAGGGGGCGGTAGCTATGGCTACACCTTC
TRBJ2-7 TRBV4-3 . TRBD2 CASSHGTSAYEQYF TGCGCCAGCAGCCATGGGACTAGCGCCTACGAGCAGTACTTC
TRBJ2-1 TRBV27 . . CASSSAGYNEQFF TGTGCCAGCAGTTCGGCAGGTTACAATGAGCAGTTCTTC
TRBJ2-6 TRBV19 . TRBD1 CASSIEGQPYSGANVLTF TGTGCCAGTAGTATAGAGGGACAGCCCTACTCTGGGGCCAACGTCCTGACTTTC
TRBJ1-4 TRBV7-2 . TRBD1 CASSGTGGEKLFF TGTGCCAGCAGCGGGACAGGGGGGGAAAAACTGTTTTTT
TRBJ1-2 TRBV6-5 few TRBD1 CASSYELGGGYGYTF TGTGCCAGCAGTTACGAATTAGGGGGCGGCTATGGCTACACCTTC
TRBJ2-2 TRBV2 . . CASSEWAFGELFF TGTGCCAGCAGTGAATGGGCGTTCGGGGAGCTGTTTTTT
TRBJ1-6 TRBV7-9 . . CATHRDDSPLHF TGTGCCACCCACAGGGATGATTCACCCCTCCACTTT
TRBJ2-1 TRBV29-1 . TRBD2 CSVSSGGYNEQFF TGCAGCGTTAGCAGCGGGGGCTACAATGAGCAGTTCTTC
TRBJ2-7 TRBV2 . TRBD1 CASYPGTGGNHEQYF TGTGCCAGCTATCCCGGGACAGGGGGCAACCACGAGCAGTACTTC
TRBJ2-7 TRBV10-3 . . CAISEETGGSYEQYF TGTGCCATCAGTGAGGAGACCGGGGGCTCCTACGAGCAGTACTTC
TRBJ2-5 TRBV6-1 . . CASSEGLRETQYF TGTGCCAGCAGTGAAGGACTGAGAGAGACCCAGTACTTC
TRBJ1-4 TRBV30 . . CAWSIRTGANEKLFF TGTGCCTGGAGTATAAGGACGGGGGCTAATGAAAAACTGTTTTTT
TRBJ2-5 TRBV27 once . CASSLNRYVETQYF TGTGCCAGCAGTTTAAATAGATACGTAGAGACCCAGTACTTC
TRBJ2-7 TRBV28 few . CASSSPQEPSYEQYF TGTGCCAGCAGTTCCCCCCAGGAACCCTCCTACGAGCAGTACTTC
TRBJ1-1 TRBV2 . TRBD1 CASTLDRASTEAFF TGTGCCAGCACTTTGGACAGGGCGAGCACTGAAGCTTTCTTT
TRBJ1-2 TRBV11-1 few TRBD1 CASTGGEGPYGYTF TGTGCCAGCACAGGGGGCGAGGGGCCTTATGGCTACACCTTC